These 32 T cell receptor beta chains were sequenced from one sample in a study of T-cell reconstitution after alpha-beta-depleted transplantation in children. The TCRbeta library was prepared with unique molecular identifiers. TCRdb analysed the PCR reads with MiXCR anew, one entry per CDR3 protein. The sample carries some 70,000 distinct CDR3 sequences, just under 7.5% recorded once. This material consisted of PBMCs from the stem cell graft donor, taken from the stem cell graft. Receptors were obtained from a human donor who donated a stem cell graft to a child with acute lymphoblastic leukemia.

The chain couples TRBV10-3 to TRBJ2-7; 7 bases line up with TRBD1. Germline V gives CDR1 ENHRY, CDR2 SYGVKD. The CDR3 sequence is 14 residues long. J was trimmed by 4 bases and V by 10 bases; bases with no gene match: 13. The CDR3 reads CATVNSRDRYEQYF. DNA of the CDR3: TGTGCCACTGTGAATTCCCGGGACAGATACGAGCAGTACTTC.

The J gene is TRBJ2-2, the V gene TRBV5-5, with D perhaps TRBD2 (5 bases). Germline-derived CDR1 and CDR2 are SGHKS and YYEKEE (reference sequence). The ends were cut back, 4 bases at V and 5 bases at J, with 9 bases in the middle. The CDR3 contains 13 residues. For the CDR3, the DNA is TGTGCCAGCAGCCCCTGGGAGACCGGGGAGCTGTTTTTT. Its translation is CASSPWETGELFF.

The gene calls are TRBV9 and TRBJ2-7, with a possible D match to TRBD2 (5 bases). Germline V lookup: CDR1 SGDLS, CDR2 YYNGEE. The CDR3 has 13 residues. The V and J ends lost 0 bases and 6 bases respectively, with 10 bases between them. The chain's CDR3 is CASSVATGGEQYF. As DNA, the CDR3 is TGTGCCAGCAGCGTAGCTACTGGAGGCGAGCAGTACTTC.

Many counts were recorded for this clonotype. The chain joins TRBV27 to TRBJ2-7, with D tentatively TRBD1 or TRBD2 (5 bases each). The V end was cut by 1 base, the J end by 3 bases, with 13 bases between. Germline V gene lookup returns CDR1 MNHEY and CDR2 SMNVEV (reference sequence). CDR3 length equals 15 residues. CDR3 sequence: CASSLLWGINYEQYF. The CDR3 DNA is TGTGCCAGCAGTTTATTATGGGGGATCAACTACGAGCAGTACTTC.

This clonotype has at least ten counts. The chain employs TRBV18 and TRBJ1-3, with TRBD1 identical over 9 bases. V dropped 6 bases and J dropped 0; count of bases not matched to a gene: 3. The CDR3 is 15 amino acids. CDR1 and CDR2 (germline): KGHSH, LQKENI. The CDR3 is CASSSGQGSGNTIYF. Here the CDR3 DNA reads TGTGCCAGCTCTTCGGGACAGGGCTCTGGAAACACCATATATTTT.

This chain joins TRBV5-1 and TRBJ1-5; D not resolved. This CDR3 spans 13 amino acids. V shed 0 bases and J shed 5 bases, with 6 bases lying between them. Germline CDR1 is SGHRS and CDR2 is YFSETQ. The CDR3 here is CASSLDSHQPQHF. CDR3 DNA sequence: TGCGCCAGCAGCTTGGACAGTCATCAGCCCCAGCATTTT.

This clonotype was seen repeatedly, ten times or more. The rearrangement uses TRBV12-3 or TRBV12-4 and TRBJ1-3; maybe TRBD1 (5 bases). The CDR3 runs to 15 residues. V was clipped by 5 bases and J by 0 bases, with 11 bases between them. CDR3 sequence: CASSPAGISGNTIYF. The CDR3 nucleotides are TGTGCCAGCAGTCCCGCAGGGATCTCTGGAAACACCATATATTTT.

This clonotype has at least ten counts. The genes are TRBV12-3 or TRBV12-4 and TRBJ2-5; 12 bases align to TRBD2. The CDR3 is 15 residues long. V shed 2 bases, J shed 6 bases, and the junction held 4 bases outside the gene matches. CDR3 protein: CASSLSSGGAQTQYF. As DNA, the CDR3 is TGTGCCAGCAGTTTATCTAGCGGGGGGGCTCAGACCCAGTACTTC.

This clonotype was found many times. The chain has TRBV5-6 and TRBJ2-7, with 7 bases identical to TRBD1. Looked up from germline, CDR1 is SGHDT and CDR2 is YYEEEE. CDR3 length: 15 residues. The trim removed 3 bases at V and 0 bases at J, leaving 6 bases unmatched. Written as DNA, the CDR3 is TGTGCCAGCAGCTCCCTGGACAGGAGCTCCTACGAGCAGTACTTC. This translates into CASSSLDRSSYEQYF. Looking up the rest from reference TRBV5-6 and TRBJ2-7 gives the full variable domain: DAGVTQSPTHLIKTRGQQVTLRCSPKSGHDTVSWYQQALGQGPQFIFQYYEEEERQRGNFPDRFSGHQFPNYSSELNVNALLLGDSALYLCASSSLDRSSYEQYFGPGTRLTVT.

Many counts were recorded for this clonotype. The chain is built from TRBV6-5 and TRBJ1-5, with 9 bases lining up with TRBD1. The CDR3 runs to 16 residues. V trimming: 2 bases; J trimming: 3 bases; junction bases outside the gene matches: 5. Germline values: CDR1 MNHEY, CDR2 SVGAGI. Here the CDR3 DNA reads TGTGCCAGCAGTTACGGACAGGGGATAAACAATCAGCCCCAGCATTTT. Amino acid sequence: CASSYGQGINNQPQHF.

In this sample, this clonotype turned up many times. J is TRBJ2-5 and V is TRBV6-1; D might be TRBD1 or TRBD2, each matching 5 bases. V was trimmed by 4 bases and J by 0 bases, leaving 12 bases between them. Germline CDR1 and CDR2: MNHNS and SASEGT. The CDR3 spans 15 residues. CDR3 amino acids: CASSVGTDYQETQYF. The CDR3 coding sequence is TGTGCCAGCAGTGTTGGGACGGATTACCAAGAGACCCAGTACTTC.

This clonotype was seen repeatedly, ten times or more. CDR3: CASSQDAQGAGELFF. Written as DNA, the CDR3 is TGTGCCAGCAGCCAAGACGCACAGGGGGCCGGGGAGCTGTTTTTT. The genes are TRBV4-2 and TRBJ2-2; 8 bases agree with TRBD1. This CDR3 has 15 amino acids. Germline CDR1 reads LGHNA; CDR2 reads YNFKEQ. The V gene end was trimmed by 0 bases and the J gene end by 6 bases; junction bases not matched to a gene: 3.

In this sample, this clonotype turned up many times. The V call is TRBV7-2, the J call TRBJ2-5; D is possibly TRBD1 (6 bases). Germline V gene data show CDR1 as SGHTA and CDR2 as FQGNSA. This CDR3 comprises 14 residues. The germline V and J ends were trimmed by 1 base and 0 bases, with 6 bases remaining between them. The CDR3 loop is CASSLDRDQETQYF. The DNA of the CDR3 is TGTGCCAGCAGCTTAGACAGGGACCAAGAGACCCAGTACTTC.

This clonotype was seen repeatedly, ten times or more. V and J are TRBV5-1 and TRBJ2-3, with TRBD2 identical over 14 bases. The CDR3 sequence is 15 residues long. With 4 bases clipped from V and 4 bases from J, the junction kept 2 bases outside the gene matches. Germline assignment: CDR1 SGHRS and CDR2 YFSETQ. CDR3 DNA: TGCGCCAGCAGCGAGACTAGCGGGAGGGCAGATACGCAGTATTTT. Translation gives CASSETSGRADTQYF.

This clonotype was observed at least ten times. The chain recombines TRBV27 with TRBJ2-4; tentative D call: TRBD2 (5 bases). The CDR3 consists of 12 residues. Trimming shortened V by 8 bases and J by 7 bases, and 12 bases separated the two germline ends. CDR1 and CDR2 (germline): MNHEY, SMNVEV (reference sequence). The CDR3 loop is CASQTTGNIQYF. The CDR3 DNA is TGTGCCAGCCAGACTACGGGGAACATTCAGTACTTC.

This clonotype was found many times. V usage is TRBV12-3 or TRBV12-4 and J usage is TRBJ1-1; 7 bases fit TRBD1. J gave up 1 base and V 5 bases, and 4 bases lay outside the gene matches. This CDR3 spans 14 amino acids. For the CDR3, the DNA is TGTGCCAGCAGTACAGGGGCCAGGAACACTGAAGCTTTCTTT. It translates to CASSTGARNTEAFF.

The rearrangement links TRBV28 to TRBJ2-5, with 7 bases fitting TRBD2. Trimming cost V 5 bases and J 7 bases; bases outside gene matches: 10. The CDR3 sequence is 14 residues long. Germline lookup yields CDR1 MDHEN and CDR2 SYDVKM. CDR3 loop: CASSHGTKGTTQYF. CDR3 DNA sequence: TGTGCCAGCAGTCACGGGACTAAGGGCACGACCCAGTACTTC. The complete variable domain, with remaining parts taken from reference TRBV28 and TRBJ2-5, reads DVKVTQSSRYLVKRTGEKVFLECVQDMDHENMFWYRQDPGLGLRLIYFSYDVKMKEKGDIPEGYSVSREKKERFSLILESASTNQTSMYLCASSHGTKGTTQYFGPGTRLLVL.

This clonotype was detected ten times or more. The chain combines TRBV7-6 with TRBJ1-3; weak D call: TRBD1 (5 bases). The CDR3 is made up of 15 amino acids. Germline V gives CDR1 SGHVS, CDR2 FNYEAQ. Trimming removed 7 bases at V and 0 bases at J, with 13 bases between. Here the CDR3 DNA reads TGTGCCAGCACCCGCGAGGGGCACTCTGGAAACACCATATATTTT. Protein sequence: CASTREGHSGNTIYF.

Ten or more counts support this clonotype. V gene TRBV5-6 combines with J gene TRBJ2-5, with TRBD1 identical over 8 bases. The CDR3 is made up of 13 amino acids. V gave up 4 bases and J gave up 3 bases; unmatched junction bases: 2. Germline loops: CDR1 SGHDT, CDR2 YYEEEE. The CDR3 sequence: CASSAQGEETQYF. CDR3 in DNA: TGTGCCAGCAGCGCACAGGGGGAAGAGACCCAGTACTTC.

This clonotype showed up many times. At one of its ends the junction is not consistent with the germline gene, which may arise from a read error. The chain joins TRBV7-7 to TRBJ2-7; possibly TRBD1 or TRBD2 for D (5 bases each). The CDR3 loop spans 15 amino acids. Germline lookup yields CDR1 SSHAT and CDR2 FNYEAQ (reference sequence). CDR3 protein: CASSLADGTSYEQYF. As DNA, the CDR3 is TGTGCTAGCAGCTTAGCCGACGGGACGTCCTACGAGCAGTACTTC.

This clonotype was seen a handful of times. The chain couples TRBV15 to TRBJ1-1; D possibly corresponds to TRBD1 (5 bases). This CDR3 is 15 amino acids long. V shed 4 bases and J shed 2 bases, with 14 bases lying between them. Germline V gene lookup returns CDR1 LNHNV and CDR2 YYDKDF (reference sequence). CDR3 coding DNA: TGTGCCACCAGCATCGACAGCCGGTTTAACACTGAAGCTTTCTTT. Residues: CATSIDSRFNTEAFF.

This clonotype was observed at least ten times. This chain links TRBV19 with TRBJ1-1; D possibly corresponds to TRBD1 (6 bases). V was trimmed by 5 bases and J by 8 bases, leaving 18 bases between them. Germline assignment: CDR1 LNHDA and CDR2 SQIVND (reference sequence). This CDR3 is 14 amino acids long. This CDR3 is CASSSDRIVPEAFF. The CDR3 DNA follows: TGTGCCAGTAGTTCAGACAGGATAGTACCCGAAGCTTTCTTT.

V gene TRBV20-1 combines with J gene TRBJ1-2; no definite D call. The CDR3 runs 11 residues. Germline V gene sequence: CDR1 DFQATT, CDR2 SNEGSKA (reference sequence). V shed 5 bases and J shed 4 bases, with 8 bases lying between them. The CDR3 loop reads CSAFVIYGYTF. CDR3 nucleotide sequence: TGCAGTGCTTTCGTGATCTATGGCTACACCTTC.

Ten or more counts support this clonotype. The rearrangement links TRBV11-2 to TRBJ2-5; TRBD1 matches at 8 bases. The junction had 5 bases not matched to a gene; V was cut back by 4 bases and J by 1 base. The CDR3 consists of 15 residues. The V gene's germline CDR1 is SGHAT and CDR2 FQNNGV. The CDR3 DNA is TGTGCCAGCAGCTCCGGCGACAGGGGCCAAGAGACCCAGTACTTC. Amino acid sequence: CASSSGDRGQETQYF.

About this clonotype itself: One end of the junction fails to match germline, which may point to a read error. The V call is TRBV9, the J call TRBJ2-2; D remains unclear. This CDR3 region has 14 residues. In germline, CDR1 is SGDLS, CDR2 YYNGEE. The CDR3 spells CSSSATRVAGELFF. The CDR3 DNA sequence: TGTTCCAGCAGCGCGACGCGAGTGGCCGGGGAGCTGTTTTTT. Based on the CDR3 plus reference TRBV9 and TRBJ2-2, the full variable domain is DSGVTQTPKHLITATGQRVTLRCSPRSGDLSVYWYQQSLDQGLQFLIQYYNGEERAKGNILERFSAQQFPDLHSELNLSSLELGDSALYFCSSSATRVAGELFFGEGSRLTVL.

This clonotype has a count of ten or more. The chain couples TRBV5-1 to TRBJ1-1; D ambiguous. The germline V gene encodes CDR1 SGHRS and CDR2 YFSETQ. This CDR3 has 14 residues. V gave up 4 bases and J gave up 1 base, with 11 bases separating them. The CDR3 nucleotides are TGCGCCAGCAGCCCCCTAGGATCGAACACTGAAGCTTTCTTT. Translated: CASSPLGSNTEAFF.

CDR3 bases: TGTGCTAGTGGTTTGGGGCAGACGAACACCGGGGAGCTGTTTTTT. Protein sequence: CASGLGQTNTGELFF. The chain employs TRBV12-5 and TRBJ2-2, with D hard to call. Germline CDR1 and CDR2: LGHNT and FRNRAP. The germline V and J ends were trimmed by 1 base and 0 bases, with 6 bases remaining between them. The CDR3 extends over 15 amino acids. The full variable domain, in which reference TRBV12-5 and TRBJ2-2 provide the parts outside the CDR3, is DARVTQTPRHKVTEMGQEVTMRCQPILGHNTVFWYRQTMMQGLELLAYFRNRAPLDDSGMPKDRFSAEMPDATLATLKIQPSEPRDSAVYFCASGLGQTNTGELFFGEGSRLTVL.

This clonotype was counted many times. This rearrangement joins TRBV20-1 to TRBJ2-1; 11 bases align to TRBD2. Germline V gene data show CDR1 as DFQATT and CDR2 as SNEGSKA (reference sequence). The CDR3 consists of 17 residues. V lost 6 bases to trimming and J lost 8 bases; unmatched junction nucleotides: 18. CDR3 nucleotides: TGCAGTGCCGCCACGCGGGGACTAGCGGTCCTCGGGGATGAGCAGTTCTTC. Protein product: CSAATRGLAVLGDEQFF.

This chain joins TRBV3-1 and TRBJ2-1; 12 bases agree with TRBD2. The V gene end was trimmed by 11 bases and the J gene end by 12 bases; junction bases not matched to a gene: 29. In germline, CDR1 is LGHDT, CDR2 YNNKEL (reference sequence). The CDR3 length is 19 residues. CDR3 in amino acids: CASSKDPRLAGADLGRQFF. Written as DNA, the CDR3 is TGTGCCTCCTCCAAAGATCCCAGACTAGCGGGGGCCGATTTGGGGCGGCAGTTCTTC.

At least ten counts were recorded for this clonotype. This chain links TRBV7-9 with TRBJ2-3; unclear D gene. Germline V gene sequence: CDR1 SEHNR, CDR2 FQNEAQ (reference sequence). The CDR3 runs 11 residues. The V gene lost 8 bases and the J gene lost 10 bases, with 13 bases spanning the gap. For the CDR3, the DNA is TGTGCCAGCGGATCGATGGCCCCGCAGTATTTT. Residues: CASGSMAPQYF.

This clonotype has at least ten counts. The genes are TRBV15 and TRBJ2-2; 11 bases fit TRBD1. The length of the CDR3 is 17 residues. Germline V CDR1 and CDR2: LNHNV, YYDKDF (reference sequence). V lost 5 bases and J lost 6; bases outside the gene matches: 11. CDR3 sequence (DNA): TGTGCCACCAGCCCGATCCCACCGGGACAGGGGGCCGGGGAGCTGTTTTTT. It specifies CATSPIPPGQGAGELFF.

This clonotype has at least ten counts. V and J are TRBV7-7 and TRBJ2-1; D gene ambiguous. The V and J ends lost 1 base and 2 bases respectively, with 9 bases between them. The germline V gene has CDR1 SSHAT and CDR2 FNYEAQ (reference sequence). There are 15 residues in the CDR3. The CDR3 protein is CASSLESAPYNEQFF. The DNA of the CDR3 is TGTGCCAGCAGCTTAGAATCGGCGCCCTACAATGAGCAGTTCTTC.